The clone carrying this TCR beta chain was seen more than once but under ten times. Its target is not known. The TCR beta CDR3 regions underwent amplification from RNA transcripts. First-round RT-PCR employed HTBI primers, with a second-round multiplex PCR after it. TCRdb re-analysed the multiplex PCR reads in MiXCR, keeping a single row per CDR3 protein. The sample shows about 230,000 distinct CDR3 sequences, less than 55% of them seen only once. This CDR3 is built from 18 residues. Trimming took 0 bases from V and 5 from J, leaving 23 bases between them. Germline CDR1 and CDR2: SGHKS and YYEKEE (reference sequence). The sample belongs to a study of Graves' ophthalmopathy and Graves' hyperthyroidism. The study's findings and limits: Blood contained most expanded thyroid clonotypes exceeding 0.001 frequency.

Sequencing used peripheral blood. The rearrangement uses TRBV5-5 and TRBJ1-1; D gene unclear. The receptor was derived from an adult man with Graves' ophthalmopathy. CDR3 bases: TGTGCCAGCAGCTTGGCCGCGTTGGACCGTCGGGTGTTAACTGAAGCTTTCTTT. Translating gives CASSLAALDRRVLTEAFF.